This entry lists 8 T cell receptor beta chains sequenced from one sample in a study of OX40 agonist ivuxolimab in advanced cancers. Clones were sequenced by immunoSEQ multiplex PCR, and TCRdb holds only the in-frame ones, with some missing. The sample carries around 69,000 clones, 89% recorded once. This specimen consisted of CD4+ or CD8+ T cells sorted from blood, obtained in a trial of the OX40 agonist ivuxolimab. These receptors came from an adult with an advanced solid tumor such as melanoma, head and neck, liver or kidney cancer.

The chain employs TRBV6-5 and TRBJ1-5, with a weak D call TRBD1 (5 bases). CDR1 is MNHEY, CDR2 SVGAGI, per germline. V was trimmed by 6 bases and J by 4 bases, leaving 7 bases between them. This CDR3 has 12 amino acids. For the CDR3, the DNA is TGTGCCAGCAGGGGGCCGAATCAGCCCCAGCATTTT. Its translation is CASRGPNQPQHF.

This clone was recorded once. The chain joins TRBV5-8 to TRBJ2-1; D is uncertain. CDR3 length equals 14 residues. CDR1 is SGHTS, CDR2 YDEGEE, per germline. Trimming shortened V by 7 bases and J by 1 base, and 12 bases separated the two germline ends. The CDR3 is CASPSLGSYNEQFF. The CDR3 DNA is TGTGCCAGCCCTTCTCTGGGTTCCTACAATGAGCAGTTCTTC.

The V call is TRBV7-2, the J call TRBJ1-3; D may be TRBD1 (5 bases). Germline V gene data show CDR1 as SGHTA and CDR2 as FQGNSA. The V end lost 3 bases, the J end lost 0 bases, and 9 bases lay between the germline ends. The CDR3 has 15 amino acids. The CDR3 DNA follows: TGTGCCAGCAGCTTCGGGGGAGCCTCTGGAAACACCATATATTTT. Its translation: CASSFGGASGNTIYF.

The gene calls are TRBV5-4 and TRBJ1-1; D call uncertain. The germline V gene has CDR1 SGHNT and CDR2 YYREEE (reference sequence). This CDR3 spans 13 amino acids. V lost 4 bases and J 3 bases, leaving 10 bases between the germline ends. CDR3 sequence: CASSPNGDTEAFF. The CDR3, as DNA: TGTGCCAGCAGCCCCAATGGGGACACTGAAGCTTTCTTT.

The rearrangement joins TRBV5-4 to TRBJ2-3; 8 bases are a match to TRBD2. This CDR3 region has 15 residues. V gave up 0 bases and J gave up 5 bases; unmatched junction bases: 5. Germline V CDR1 and CDR2: SGHNT, YYREEE (reference sequence). CDR3 coding DNA: TGTGCCAGCAGCTTGGCCGGGGGGGTGGGAGATACGCAGTATTTT. Translation gives CASSLAGGVGDTQYF.

The CDR3 spells CASSRDTRGSSYNSPLHF. CDR3 in DNA: TGTGCCAGTAGTAGGGATACCAGGGGCAGCTCCTATAATTCACCCCTCCACTTT. The chain couples TRBV19 to TRBJ1-6; tentative D call: TRBD1 (6 bases). CDR3 size: 18 residues. V was cut by 4 bases and J by 0 bases, with 16 bases left in between. Germline-derived CDR1 and CDR2 are LNHDA and SQIVND (reference sequence).

J is TRBJ1-2 and V is TRBV19, with no clear D. The V gene lost 3 bases and the J gene lost 0 bases, with 11 bases spanning the gap. The length of the CDR3 is 15 residues. Germline-derived CDR1 and CDR2 are LNHDA and SQIVND (reference sequence). Here the CDR3 reads CASSITQDTNYGYTF. In DNA form, the CDR3 reads TGTGCCAGTAGTATTACCCAGGATACTAACTATGGCTACACCTTC. Combining the CDR3 with reference TRBV19 and TRBJ1-2 gives the whole variable domain DGGITQSPKYLFRKEGQNVTLSCEQNLNHDAMYWYRQDPGQGLRLIYYSQIVNDFQKGDIAEGYSVSREKKESFPLTVTSAQKNPTAFYLCASSITQDTNYGYTFGSGTRLTVV.

This chain uses TRBV30 with TRBJ1-1; 9 bases fit TRBD1. CDR1 and CDR2 from the germline V gene are GTSNPN and SVGIG (reference sequence). J lost 6 bases, V lost 3 bases, and 2 bases had no gene match. This CDR3 contains 12 residues. The DNA for the CDR3 is TGTGCCTGGAGGCGGACAGGGGCTGAAGCTTTCTTT. It translates to CAWRRTGAEAFF.